What follows is one T cell receptor (beta chain) and its context. Its antigen is unknown. This sample is part of a study of cytomegalovirus exposure and HLA in healthy donors. About the study: Around 78 million unique TCRs, all from HLA-typed donors, were included in an early release of the data.

Amplification used 60 Vbeta primers and 13 Jbeta primers. Assay used: immunoSEQ multiplex PCR; TCRdb lists only in-frame clones, some missing. Here the sample spans approximately 100,000 clones, roughly 79% being singletons. Findings of the study overall: A later analysis by the authors found several of the most significant clusters apparently linked to common viral pathogens. The only immune exposure information that was available was CMV serostatus.

Though nominally healthy at sampling, donors likely had unrecorded immune exposures. The CDR3 runs to 15 residues. The germline V gene has CDR1 MNHEY and CDR2 SMNVEV (reference sequence). Unmatched junction bases numbered 10, after V lost 8 bases and J lost 3 bases. The sequenced material came from PBMCs. The rearrangement links TRBV27 to TRBJ2-7, with 10 bases lining up with TRBD1. The sequence came from a man aged 40-50 years in good health and CMV-seronegative. The CDR3 nucleotides are TGTGCCAGCGGAATATGGACAGGGGGACTCTACGAGCAGTACTTC. It yields the protein CASGIWTGGLYEQYF.